This T cell receptor beta chain was captured in a study of early T cells in non-severe SARS-CoV-2 infection. This clonotype was detected ten times or more. TCRdb re-analysed the 5' RACE reads in MiXCR, keeping a single row per CDR3 protein. The sample carries about 71,000 distinct CDR3 sequences, about 15% recorded once. Looked up from germline, CDR1 is SNHLY and CDR2 is FYNNEI. Trimming removed 6 bases from V and 5 bases from J, with 15 bases in between. The CDR3 is 14 residues long. The TCR comes from an adult who was a healthcare worker with PCR-confirmed SARS-CoV-2 infection or an uninfected control (not recorded which). The gene calls are TRBV2 and TRBJ2-3; D assignment may be TRBD1 or TRBD2 (6 bases each). This sample comprised whole blood, obtained at baseline. In DNA, the CDR3 is TGTGCCAGCAGCTACACCGGGGGCGGAGATACGCAGTATTTT. It codes for CASSYTGGGDTQYF.